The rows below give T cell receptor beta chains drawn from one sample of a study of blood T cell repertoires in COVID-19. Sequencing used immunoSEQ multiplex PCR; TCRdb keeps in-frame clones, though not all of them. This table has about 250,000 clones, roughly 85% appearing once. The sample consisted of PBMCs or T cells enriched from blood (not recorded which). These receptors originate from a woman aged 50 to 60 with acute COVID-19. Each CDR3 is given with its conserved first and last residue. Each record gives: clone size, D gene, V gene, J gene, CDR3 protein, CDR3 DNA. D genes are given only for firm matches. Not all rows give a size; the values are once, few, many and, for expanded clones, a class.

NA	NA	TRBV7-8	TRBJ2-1	CASSLGEYNEQFF	TGTGCCAGCAGCTTAGGGGAGTACAATGAGCAGTTCTTC
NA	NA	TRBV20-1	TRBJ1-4	CSARDGRKLFF	TGCAGTGCTAGAGATGGGAGAAAACTGTTTTTT
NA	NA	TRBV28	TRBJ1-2	CASSYRPGRNYGYTF	TGTGCCAGCAGTTACCGCCCAGGCCGTAACTATGGCTACACCTTC
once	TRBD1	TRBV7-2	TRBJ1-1	CASSLAPTGGSGPNTEAFF	TGTGCCAGCAGCTTAGCCCCAACAGGGGGCTCCGGCCCAAACACTGAAGCTTTCTTT
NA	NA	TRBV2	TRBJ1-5	CASRYQTTSNQPQHF	TGTGCCAGCAGATATCAAACAACTAGCAATCAGCCCCAGCATTTT
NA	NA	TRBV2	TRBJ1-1	CASSPQGLNTEAFF	TGTGCCAGCAGCCCCCAGGGGTTAAACACTGAAGCTTTCTTT
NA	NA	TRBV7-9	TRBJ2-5	CASSLDSSARTQYF	TGTGCCAGCAGCTTAGATTCCAGCGCCAGGACCCAGTACTTC
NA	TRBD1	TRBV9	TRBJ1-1	CASSARTGENTEAFF	TGTGCCAGCAGCGCCCGGACAGGGGAGAACACTGAAGCTTTCTTT
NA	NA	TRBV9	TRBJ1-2	CASSVVQGGYTF	TGTGCCAGCAGCGTAGTTCAGGGCGGCTACACCTTC
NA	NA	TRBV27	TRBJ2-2	CASSSLQGSGELFF	TGTGCCAGCAGTAGCCTCCAGGGATCCGGGGAGCTGTTTTTT
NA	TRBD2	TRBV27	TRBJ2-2	CASSLAGGFANTGELFF	TGTGCCAGCAGTCTAGCGGGGGGATTCGCGAACACCGGGGAGCTGTTTTTT
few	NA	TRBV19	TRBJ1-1	CASSSARGTTEAFF	TGTGCCAGTAGTTCGGCCAGGGGCACCACTGAAGCTTTCTTT
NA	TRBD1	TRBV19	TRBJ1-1	CASGQGGTEAFF	TGTGCCAGCGGACAGGGGGGAACTGAAGCTTTCTTT
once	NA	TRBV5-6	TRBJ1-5	CASSLQARDSNQPQHF	TGTGCCAGCAGCTTGCAGGCCAGGGATAGCAATCAGCCCCAGCATTTT
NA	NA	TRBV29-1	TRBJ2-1	CSVEVGGNEQFF	TGCAGCGTTGAAGTGGGGGGAAATGAGCAGTTCTTC
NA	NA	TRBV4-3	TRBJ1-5	CASSQTYYQPQHF	TGCGCCAGCAGCCAAACCTACTATCAGCCCCAGCATTTT
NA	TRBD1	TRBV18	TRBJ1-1	CASSARQGDDQAFF	TGTGCCAGCTCGGCGAGACAGGGCGACGACCAAGCTTTCTTT
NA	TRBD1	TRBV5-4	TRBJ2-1	CASSTQRTGIYNEQFF	TGTGCCAGCAGTACCCAAAGGACAGGGATATACAATGAGCAGTTCTTC
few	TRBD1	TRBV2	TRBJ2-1	CASRDRKGALFF	TGTGCCAGCAGGGACCGCAAGGGGGCTCTGTTCTTC
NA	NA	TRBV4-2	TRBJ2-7	CATSAASGGDYEQYF	TGTGCCACCTCGGCCGCGTCGGGGGGCGACTACGAGCAGTACTTC
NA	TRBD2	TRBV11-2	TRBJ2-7	CASSLSSGVSYEQYF	TGTGCCAGCAGCTTATCTAGCGGGGTCTCCTACGAGCAGTACTTC
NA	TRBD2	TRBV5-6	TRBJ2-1	CASTLPGLNSYNEQFF	TGTGCCAGCACCCTTCCGGGACTAAACTCCTACAATGAGCAGTTCTTC
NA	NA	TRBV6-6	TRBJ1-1	CASNPGMNTEAFF	TGTGCCAGCAATCCGGGGATGAACACTGAAGCTTTCTTT
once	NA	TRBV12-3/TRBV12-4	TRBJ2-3	CASTREFTDTQYF	TGTGCCAGCACCCGGGAGTTCACAGATACGCAGTATTTT
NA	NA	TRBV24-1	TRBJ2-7	CANGQSYEQYF	TGTGCCAACGGACAGTCCTACGAGCAGTACTTC
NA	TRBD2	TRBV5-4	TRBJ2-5	CASSVTLAGGRKTQYF	TGTGCCAGCAGCGTTACCCTAGCGGGGGGCCGGAAGACCCAGTACTTC
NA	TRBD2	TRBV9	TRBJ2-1	CASSGGASGRNEQFF	TGTGCCAGCAGCGGCGGGGCTAGCGGGAGGAATGAGCAGTTCTTC
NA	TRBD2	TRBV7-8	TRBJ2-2	CASSSGLAGPNTGELFF	TGTGCCAGCAGCTCTGGACTAGCGGGGCCGAACACCGGGGAGCTGTTTTTT
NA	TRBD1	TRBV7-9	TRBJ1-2	CASSPRTGEDNYGYTF	TGTGCCAGCAGCCCCCGGACAGGGGAGGATAACTATGGCTACACCTTC
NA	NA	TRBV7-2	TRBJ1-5	CASSLAPLGGNQPQHF	TGTGCCAGCAGCTTAGCGCCCTTAGGGGGCAATCAGCCCCAGCATTTT
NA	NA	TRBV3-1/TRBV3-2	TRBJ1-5	CASSQDLARTGQPQHF	TGTGCCAGCAGCCAAGATCTAGCAAGAACGGGGCAGCCCCAGCATTTT
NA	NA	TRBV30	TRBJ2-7	CAWSVLTLRREQYF	TGTGCCTGGAGTGTACTGACTCTGAGAAGAGAGCAGTACTTC
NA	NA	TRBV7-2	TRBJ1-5	CASSLVQGGSQPQHF	TGTGCCAGCAGCTTAGTCCAGGGAGGAAGTCAGCCCCAGCATTTT
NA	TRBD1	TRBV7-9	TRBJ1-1	CASSLGQGMTEAFF	TGTGCCAGCAGCTTAGGACAGGGGATGACTGAAGCTTTCTTT
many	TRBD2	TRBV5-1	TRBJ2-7	CASSLVTSEDLQYF	TGCGCCAGCAGCTTGGTGACTAGCGAAGATCTGCAGTACTTC
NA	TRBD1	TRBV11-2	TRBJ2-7	CASSLKGAAVEQYF	TGTGCCAGCAGCTTGAAGGGGGCGGCGGTCGAGCAGTACTTC
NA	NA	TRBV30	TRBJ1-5	CAWSAVNGQPQHF	TGTGCCTGGAGTGCAGTGAATGGTCAGCCCCAGCATTTT
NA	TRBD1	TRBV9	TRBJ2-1	CASSAAGGIPYNEQFF	TGTGCCAGCAGCGCCGCAGGGGGTATCCCCTACAATGAGCAGTTCTTC
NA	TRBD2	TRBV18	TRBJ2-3	CASSLGLVGDTQYF	TGTGCCAGCTCACTCGGACTAGTGGGAGATACGCAGTATTTT
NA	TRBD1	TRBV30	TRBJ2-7	CAYGQGVSYEQYF	TGTGCCTATGGACAGGGGGTTTCCTACGAGCAGTACTTC